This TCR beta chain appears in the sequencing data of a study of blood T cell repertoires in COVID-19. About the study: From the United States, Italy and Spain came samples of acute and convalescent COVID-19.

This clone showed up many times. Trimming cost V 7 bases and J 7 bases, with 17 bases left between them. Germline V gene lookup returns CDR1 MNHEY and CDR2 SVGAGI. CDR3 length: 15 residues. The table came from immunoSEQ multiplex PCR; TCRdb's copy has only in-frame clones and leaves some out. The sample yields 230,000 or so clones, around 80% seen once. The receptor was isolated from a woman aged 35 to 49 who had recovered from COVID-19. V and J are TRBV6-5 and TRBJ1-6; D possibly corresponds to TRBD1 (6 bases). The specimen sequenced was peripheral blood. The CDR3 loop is CASTFDNRANSPLHF. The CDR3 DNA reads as TGTGCCAGCACCTTTGACAACAGGGCGAATTCACCCCTCCACTTT.